This TCR beta chain was observed in a study of CD8 T cells in ankylosing spondylitis. Findings and limits, study-wide: Made up of fewer than 10 highly homologous variants, a TCR beta motif appeared characteristic of ankylosing spondylitis blood.

Trimming removed 4 bases from V and 4 bases from J, with 10 bases in between. This CDR3 has 13 amino acids. In TCRdb, the 5' RACE reads were re-called with MiXCR into one record per CDR3 protein. In the table there are under 300,000 distinct CDR3 sequences, about 10% of which are singletons. Points on this clonotype: The antigen remains undetermined.

V and J are TRBV12-3 or TRBV12-4 and TRBJ1-1, with no clear D. The receptor was derived from a male donor with ankylosing spondylitis or in good health (not recorded which). The sequencing input was blood, either unsorted or a sorted T cell fraction (not recorded which). The CDR3 DNA sequence: TGTGCCAGCAGTTCGGGGTTCGGCACTGAAGCTTTCTTT. Translating it yields CASSSGFGTEAFF.